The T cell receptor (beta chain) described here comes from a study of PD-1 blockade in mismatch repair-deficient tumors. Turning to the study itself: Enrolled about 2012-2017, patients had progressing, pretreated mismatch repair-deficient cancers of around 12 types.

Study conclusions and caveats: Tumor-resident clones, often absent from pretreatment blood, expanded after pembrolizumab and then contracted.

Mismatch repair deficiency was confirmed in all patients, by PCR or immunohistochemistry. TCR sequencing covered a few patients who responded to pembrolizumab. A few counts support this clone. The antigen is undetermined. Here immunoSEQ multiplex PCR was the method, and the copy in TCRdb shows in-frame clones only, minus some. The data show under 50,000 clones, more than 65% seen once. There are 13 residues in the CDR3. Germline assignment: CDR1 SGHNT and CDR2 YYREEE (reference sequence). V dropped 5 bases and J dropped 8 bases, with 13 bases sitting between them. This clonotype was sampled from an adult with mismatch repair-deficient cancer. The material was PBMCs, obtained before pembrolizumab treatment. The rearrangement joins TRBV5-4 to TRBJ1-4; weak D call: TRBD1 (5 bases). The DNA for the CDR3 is TGTGCCAGCAGTTCCCGGGGCGTAGAAAAACTGTTTTTT. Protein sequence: CASSSRGVEKLFF.